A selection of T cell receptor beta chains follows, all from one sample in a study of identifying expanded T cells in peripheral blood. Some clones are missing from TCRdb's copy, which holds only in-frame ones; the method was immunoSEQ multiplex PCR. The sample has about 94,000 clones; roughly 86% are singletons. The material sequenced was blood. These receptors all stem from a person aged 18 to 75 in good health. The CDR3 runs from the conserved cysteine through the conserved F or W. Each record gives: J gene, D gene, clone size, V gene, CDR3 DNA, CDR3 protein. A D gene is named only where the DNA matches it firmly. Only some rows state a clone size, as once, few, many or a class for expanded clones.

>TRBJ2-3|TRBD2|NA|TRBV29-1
TGCAGCGCATCGACTAGCGGGACCACAGATACGCAGTATTTT
CSASTSGTTDTQYF
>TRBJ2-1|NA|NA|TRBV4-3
TGCGCCAGCAGCCAAGTAATCCTCAATGAGCAGTTCTTC
CASSQVILNEQFF
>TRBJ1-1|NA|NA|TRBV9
TGTGCCAGCAGCAGGAGGACAGACTCCACTGAAGCTTTCTTT
CASSRRTDSTEAFF
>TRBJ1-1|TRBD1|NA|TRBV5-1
TGCGCCAGCAGCTTGACACCGGGACAGGGGATAACTGAAGCTTTCTTT
CASSLTPGQGITEAFF
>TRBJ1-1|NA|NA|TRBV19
TGTGCCAGTAGTCCTCGGGACCTCCGGGGAACTGAAGCTTTCTTT
CASSPRDLRGTEAFF
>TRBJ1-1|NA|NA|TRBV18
TGTGCCAGCTCACCTCAGGTGAACACTGAAGCTTTCTTT
CASSPQVNTEAFF
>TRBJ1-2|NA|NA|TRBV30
TGTGCCCGTTCAGGGAGTGGGAACTATGGCTACACCTTC
CARSGSGNYGYTF
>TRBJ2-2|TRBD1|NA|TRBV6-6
TGTGCCAGCAGTTACGCCGACAGGGGGCGCACCGGGGAGCTGTTTTTT
CASSYADRGRTGELFF
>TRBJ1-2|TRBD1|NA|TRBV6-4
TGTGCCAGCAGTCCCAGGCAAGGGACAGGGATTGGCTACACCTTC
CASSPRQGTGIGYTF
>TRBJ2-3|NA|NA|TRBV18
TGTGCCAGCTCACCCCTGGCTAGCACAGATACGCAGTATTTT
CASSPLASTDTQYF
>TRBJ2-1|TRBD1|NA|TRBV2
TGTGCCAGCAGTTCCTACAGGGGGAGCTCCTACAATGAGCAGTTCTTC
CASSSYRGSSYNEQFF
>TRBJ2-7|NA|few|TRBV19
TGTGCCAGTAGTGCCTTCGGGGCTCGGGGCGAGCAGTACTTC
CASSAFGARGEQYF
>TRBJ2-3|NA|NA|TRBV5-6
TGTGCCAGCAGCTTGTACAGGGCGGGCTCGGATACGCAGTATTTT
CASSLYRAGSDTQYF
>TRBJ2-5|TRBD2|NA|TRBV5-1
TGCGCCAGCAGCTCGTGGCTAGCGGGCCCCCAAGAGACCCAGTACTTC
CASSSWLAGPQETQYF
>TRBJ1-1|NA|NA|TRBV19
TGTGCCAGTAGTATGGTAGCGACCGCTACTGAAGCTTTCTTT
CASSMVATATEAFF
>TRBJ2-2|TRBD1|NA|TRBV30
TGTGCCTGGAGTTTCCGGGACAGCGTTACCGGGGAGCTGTTTTTT
CAWSFRDSVTGELFF